One sample yielded the 32 T cell receptor beta chains listed below, sequenced in a study of regulatory T cells in long-lasting Graves disease. Arm-PCR of CDR3 regions with iRepertoire HTBI primers generated TCR beta libraries. TCRdb fed the multiplex PCR reads into MiXCR, producing one record per CDR3 protein. The data hold a few hundred thousand distinct CDR3 sequences, with 10% to 15% observed a single time. The time point: newly diagnosed GD, antithyroid drugs for less than 3 months. Extracted RNA from PBMCs served as the source of the TCR library. These data also formed part of another study, on T cells in Graves' hyperthyroidism and ophthalmopathy.

Sequenced here: peripheral blood mononuclear cells (PBMCs), sampled at new diagnosis, from a patient treated with antithyroid drugs. The receptors come from a woman younger than 35 with Graves disease.

V gene TRBV5-1 combines with J gene TRBJ1-1; 10 positions match TRBD1. Germline CDR1 reads SGHRS; CDR2 reads YFSETQ. V shed 6 bases, J shed 14 bases, and the junction held 16 bases outside the gene matches. CDR3 length: 14 residues. This CDR3 is CASNSRDRGRKTFF. CDR3 in DNA: TGCGCCAGCAACTCCCGGGACAGGGGCCGGAAGACCTTCTTT.

In its sample, this clonotype was seen a few times. The chain couples TRBV20-1 to TRBJ2-3; 8 positions agree with TRBD2. The germline CDR1 and CDR2 sequences are DFQATT and SNEGSKA (reference sequence). The V and J ends lost 2 bases and 4 bases, in that order; junction bases with no gene match: 17. This CDR3 region has 18 residues. This CDR3 reads CSARPSSARLALADTQYF. DNA of the CDR3: TGCAGTGCTAGACCCTCCTCAGCCAGACTAGCGTTGGCAGATACGCAGTATTTT.

This clonotype was counted only a few times. The gene calls are TRBV29-1 and TRBJ2-1, with 7 bases matching TRBD2. Germline V gene sequence: CDR1 SQVTM, CDR2 ANQGSEA. The ends lost 4 bases at V and 0 bases at J; junction bases unmatched: 12. The CDR3 has 17 amino acids. In nucleotides, the CDR3 is TGCAGCGTTGTAGTGAAGGTGCGGACTAGCTCCTACAATGAGCAGTTCTTC. It yields the protein CSVVVKVRTSSYNEQFF.

This clonotype turned up a few times. DNA of the CDR3: TGTGCCAGTAAAGGCCCGGAGAGGGATCAGCCCCAGCATTTT. As protein: CASKGPERDQPQHF. The chain uses TRBV19 and TRBJ1-5, with D unclear. The length of the CDR3 is 14 residues. The V end lost 7 bases, the J end lost 5 bases, and 15 bases lay between the germline ends. In germline, CDR1 is LNHDA, CDR2 SQIVND (reference sequence).

This clonotype was seen a few times. This chain connects TRBV7-2 to TRBJ2-1; 13 nucleotides match TRBD2. After removal of 1 base from V and 9 bases from J, the junction contained 6 bases not matched to a gene. Germline-derived CDR1 and CDR2 are SGHTA and FQGNSA. The CDR3 runs 16 residues. CDR3 loop: CASSLVLAGGQAEQFF. CDR3 bases: TGTGCCAGCAGCTTAGTACTAGCGGGGGGGCAGGCTGAGCAGTTCTTC.

This clonotype was recorded at least ten times. This chain joins TRBV10-3 and TRBJ2-7, with 8 bases that match TRBD2. Looked up from germline, CDR1 is ENHRY and CDR2 is SYGVKD. The CDR3 contains 12 residues. V shed 0 bases and J 12 bases; nucleotides not matched to a gene: 4. The CDR3 region is CAISESAGGLYF. In DNA, the CDR3 is TGTGCCATCAGTGAGTCGGCGGGAGGCCTGTACTTC.

This clonotype was seen ten or more times. This chain connects TRBV12-3 or TRBV12-4 to TRBJ2-7; tentatively, D is TRBD1 (5 bases). V was trimmed by 4 bases and J by 3 bases, leaving 7 bases between them. The CDR3 runs 12 residues. The CDR3 DNA follows: TGTGCCAGCAGTTATACAGGCTACGAGCAGTACTTC. Its protein is CASSYTGYEQYF.

In this sample, this clonotype turned up many times. The rearrangement uses TRBV12-5 and TRBJ2-3, with a weak D call TRBD1 (5 bases). This CDR3 is 14 amino acids long. V was cut by 5 bases and J by 0 bases, with 9 bases left in between. Germline CDR1 LGHNT, CDR2 FRNRAP. The CDR3 spells CASGLDSSTDTQYF. The CDR3 DNA reads TGTGCTAGTGGTCTTGACAGTAGCACAGATACGCAGTATTTT.

V gene TRBV7-9 combines with J gene TRBJ2-3; TRBD2 is a possible D gene (5 bases). CDR1 and CDR2 from the germline V gene are SEHNR and FQNEAQ (reference sequence). Trimming took off 4 bases at V and 6 bases at J, with 17 bases between the two ends. The CDR3 has 15 residues. The CDR3 nucleotides are TGTGCCAGCAGCTCGTACGACTGGACGGGGGATACGCAGTATTTT. This translates into CASSSYDWTGDTQYF. The full variable domain, rest sourced from reference TRBV7-9 and TRBJ2-3, is DTGVSQNPRHKITKRGQNVTFRCDPISEHNRLYWYRQTLGQGPEFLTYFQNEAQLEKSRLLSDRFSAERPKGSFSTLEIQRTEQGDSAMYLCASSSYDWTGDTQYFGPGTRLTVL.

This clonotype was observed at least ten times. The CDR3 DNA is TGTGCCAGCACCCTTTGGGGGGCTGGCCAAAACATTCAGTACTTC. Residues: CASTLWGAGQNIQYF. The chain uses TRBV12-3 or TRBV12-4 and TRBJ2-4; D possibly uses TRBD1 or TRBD2 (6 bases each). Trimming took 7 bases from V and 5 from J, leaving 18 bases between them. This CDR3 is 15 amino acids long.

In its sample, this clonotype was seen a few times. The chain has TRBV29-1 and TRBJ2-1; a weak D match, TRBD1 (6 bases). The ends were cut back, 7 bases at V and 4 bases at J, with 17 bases in the middle. This CDR3 is 14 amino acids long. Germline CDR1 SQVTM, CDR2 ANQGSEA. CDR3 coding DNA: TGCAGCGCCTACCCCGGACAGTATTACAATGAGCAGTTCTTC. This gives the protein CSAYPGQYYNEQFF.

This clonotype appeared a single time. The chain joins TRBV3-1 to TRBJ2-2, with TRBD2 identical over 7 bases. V shed 11 bases, J shed 6 bases, and the junction held 9 bases outside the gene matches. The CDR3 is made up of 13 amino acids. Looked up from germline, CDR1 is LGHDT and CDR2 is YNNKEL (reference sequence). The CDR3 nucleotides read TGTGCCGGCACCCGCGGGGGATCCGGGGAGCTGTTTTTT. Protein product: CAGTRGGSGELFF.

This clonotype has at least ten counts. V is TRBV6-5 and J is TRBJ1-2; maybe TRBD1 (5 bases). V dropped 0 bases and J dropped 2 bases, with 10 bases sitting between them. The CDR3 length is 15 residues. Germline V gene data show CDR1 as MNHEY and CDR2 as SVGAGI. Here the CDR3 DNA reads TGTGCCAGCAGTTACTCCTATAGGGACAACTATGGCTACACCTTC. Its protein product is CASSYSYRDNYGYTF.

In this sample, this clonotype turned up many times. The V call is TRBV12-3 or TRBV12-4, the J call TRBJ2-7, with 7 bases identical to TRBD2. Unmatched junction bases numbered 13, after V lost 5 bases and J lost 0 bases. The CDR3 runs to 17 residues. In DNA form, the CDR3 reads TGTGCCAGCAGTCCTTTCGGAGGAGCGGGAAGCTCCTACGAGCAGTACTTC. Its protein is CASSPFGGAGSSYEQYF.

This clonotype was detected ten times or more. V and J are TRBV20-1 and TRBJ1-1, with 8 bases lining up with TRBD1. Germline-derived CDR1 and CDR2 are DFQATT and SNEGSKA (reference sequence). The CDR3 is 12 amino acids. J was trimmed by 14 bases and V by 3 bases; bases with no gene match: 11. CDR3 sequence (DNA): TGCAGTGCTAGCAGGGGGCAACTTCTTGAGTTCTTT. Translation: CSASRGQLLEFF.

This clonotype was observed a few times. The rearrangement links TRBV4-3 to TRBJ2-3; 9 nucleotides match TRBD2. V lost 0 bases to trimming and J lost 5 bases; unmatched junction nucleotides: 9. The CDR3 has 17 residues. CDR1 is LGHNA, CDR2 YSLEER, per germline. The DNA for the CDR3 is TGCGCCAGCAGCCAAGACCCCCTGATTAGCGGGAGAGATACGCAGTATTTT. It specifies CASSQDPLISGRDTQYF.

In its sample, this clonotype was seen many times. V usage is TRBV7-2 and J usage is TRBJ2-3, with 7 bases matching TRBD2. CDR1 SGHTA and CDR2 FQGNSA come from the germline V gene. Losses at the gene ends were 2 bases for V and 4 bases for J; bases not matched to a gene: 3. CDR3 length: 14 amino acids. Written as DNA, the CDR3 is TGTGCCAGCAGCTTAATCCGGGAGGCAGATACGCAGTATTTT. The encoded protein is CASSLIREADTQYF.

This clonotype was counted many times. The gene calls are TRBV5-4 and TRBJ1-1; unclear D gene. The V end lost 1 base, the J end lost 2 bases, and 6 bases lay between the germline ends. Germline lookup yields CDR1 SGHNT and CDR2 YYREEE (reference sequence). The CDR3 has 13 residues. The CDR3 coding sequence is TGTGCCAGCAGCTTGAACGTCAACACTGAAGCTTTCTTT. Protein product: CASSLNVNTEAFF.

This clonotype appeared many times. The chain has TRBV28 and TRBJ2-3; weak D call: TRBD1 (5 bases). The CDR3 loop spans 14 amino acids. Germline loops: CDR1 MDHEN, CDR2 SYDVKM. The V gene lost 5 bases and the J gene lost 2 bases, with 11 bases spanning the gap. The CDR3 loop is CASSPLGLTDTQYF. The DNA for the CDR3 is TGTGCCAGCAGTCCCCTGGGGCTCACAGATACGCAGTATTTT.

The chain uses TRBV7-9 and TRBJ2-5; no firm D call. Between the trimmed V and J ends, which lost 5 bases and 2 bases, there was a span of 12 bases. Germline V CDR1 and CDR2: SEHNR, FQNEAQ (reference sequence). This CDR3 region has 14 residues. DNA of the CDR3: TGTGCCAGCAGCCCACCGGCAAAACAAGAGACCCAGTACTTC. Residues: CASSPPAKQETQYF.

This clonotype was seen ten or more times. The rearrangement links TRBV7-9 to TRBJ1-2; D unclear. CDR3 length equals 14 residues. Trimming stripped 0 bases from V and 7 bases from J, with 12 bases between. Germline V lookup: CDR1 SEHNR, CDR2 FQNEAQ (reference sequence). Here the CDR3 DNA reads TGTGCCAGCAGCTTAGCGCTGGGTACGTTTGGCTACACCTTC. This codes for CASSLALGTFGYTF.

This clonotype was counted between two and nine times. A read error is possible here, since a much larger clone lies one base away. The conserved phenylalanine or tryptophan is not found at the CDR3 terminus, so this likely reflects a read error. The CDR3 region has the DNA TGTGCCAGCAGCGGCGGACAGTTTGACTCCTACGAGCAGTACTCC. Protein sequence: CASSGGQFDSYEQYS. The gene calls are TRBV11-2 and TRBJ2-7; D might be TRBD1 (6 bases). The V end lost 5 bases, the J end lost 0 bases, and 14 bases lay between the germline ends. The CDR3 runs to 15 residues. In germline, CDR1 is SGHAT, CDR2 FQNNGV.

This clonotype was recorded many times. The V gene is TRBV20-1, the J gene TRBJ2-1, with 7 nucleotides matching TRBD2. V shed 6 bases, J shed 0 bases, and the junction held 5 bases outside the gene matches. Germline V lookup: CDR1 DFQATT, CDR2 SNEGSKA (reference sequence). The CDR3 loop spans 14 amino acids. DNA for the CDR3: TGCAGTGCACACGGGGGGAGCTCCTACAATGAGCAGTTCTTC. Translating it yields CSAHGGSSYNEQFF.

This clonotype was seen at least ten times. The rearrangement joins TRBV27 to TRBJ2-7; D call uncertain. Trimming left V 3 bases short and J 1 base short, with 10 bases between. CDR1 and CDR2 (germline): MNHEY, SMNVEV (reference sequence). The CDR3 sequence is 14 residues long. This CDR3 reads CASSFYLGSYEQYV. Here the CDR3 DNA reads TGTGCCAGCAGTTTTTACCTCGGGTCCTACGAGCAGTACGTC.

This clonotype came up many times. This chain joins TRBV3-1 and TRBJ1-2; no firm D call. This CDR3 has 15 amino acids. The germline CDR1 and CDR2 sequences are LGHDT and YNNKEL (reference sequence). The ends were cut back, 1 base at V and 8 bases at J, with 17 bases in the middle. The CDR3, as DNA: TGTGCCAGCAGCCAAGGTGGTAGGGCTACCTGGGGCTACACCTTC. It yields the protein CASSQGGRATWGYTF.

This clonotype showed up many times. The genes are TRBV20-1 and TRBJ2-5; a weak D match, TRBD2 (6 bases). V was clipped by 0 bases and J by 5 bases, with 16 bases between them. This CDR3 is built from 15 residues. Germline V gives CDR1 DFQATT, CDR2 SNEGSKA (reference sequence). CDR3: CSARDYAGPGETQYF. DNA of the CDR3: TGCAGTGCTAGAGATTACGCGGGGCCAGGGGAGACCCAGTACTTC.

In this sample, this clonotype turned up many times. V is TRBV19 and J is TRBJ1-2; tentatively, D is TRBD1 (5 bases). The CDR3 totals 14 residues. V was clipped by 5 bases and J by 5 bases, with 15 bases between them. Germline V gene sequence: CDR1 LNHDA, CDR2 SQIVND (reference sequence). The DNA for the CDR3 is TGTGCCAGTAGTCATCCAGGGAGCTCATATGGCTACACCTTC. It specifies CASSHPGSSYGYTF.

J is TRBJ2-7 and V is TRBV28; the match to TRBD2 covers 8 bases. The CDR3 is made up of 13 amino acids. Losses at the gene ends were 6 bases for V and 3 bases for J; bases not matched to a gene: 4. Germline lookup yields CDR1 MDHEN and CDR2 SYDVKM. In nucleotides, the CDR3 is TGTGCCAGCAGGACTAGCGTTGACTACGAGCAGTACTTC. This translates into CASRTSVDYEQYF.

This clonotype was observed a handful of times. The chain links TRBV27 to TRBJ2-1; TRBD1 is a possible D gene (5 bases). In germline, CDR1 is MNHEY, CDR2 SMNVEV (reference sequence). Trimming removed 6 bases at V and 2 bases at J, with 14 bases between. The CDR3 covers 15 residues. Here the CDR3 DNA reads TGTGCCAGCAGGGAAGACAGTTACCCCTACAATGAGCAGTTCTTC. This gives the protein CASREDSYPYNEQFF.

V and J are TRBV6-1 and TRBJ2-1; 14 bases align to TRBD2. The CDR3 has 17 amino acids. The germline gives CDR1 MNHNS, CDR2 SASEGT. Germline trimming cut 8 bases from V and 8 bases from J; bases unmatched to any gene: 14. The CDR3 DNA is TGTGCCAGCGGGAAGACTAGCGGGGGGGCCGGGACGGATGAGCAGTTCTTC. Its protein product is CASGKTSGGAGTDEQFF.

CDR3: CASTSRLAGYEQFF. For the CDR3, the DNA is TGTGCCAGCACCTCAAGACTAGCGGGCTATGAGCAGTTCTTC. The chain employs TRBV27 and TRBJ2-1; TRBD2 matches at 10 bases. Germline CDR1 MNHEY, CDR2 SMNVEV (reference sequence). The CDR3 has 14 amino acids. V shed 7 bases and J 8 bases; nucleotides not matched to a gene: 8.

This chain joins TRBV25-1 and TRBJ2-7; D is perhaps TRBD2 (6 bases). Germline CDR1 is MGHDK and CDR2 is SYGVNS. V lost 3 bases and J lost 4, with 16 bases in between. CDR3 length: 15 residues. The CDR3 nucleotides are TGTGCCAGCAGTGAGTGGGGCGGGAACCCGTACGAGCAGTACTTC. Protein product: CASSEWGGNPYEQYF.